This T cell receptor beta chain was sequenced during a study of T cell responses to AZD1222 COVID-19 vaccine (dated by TCRdb to about 2021). Study-wide context: AZD1222 recipients given second doses at about 4 weeks or at about 12 weeks were pooled, since spike-specific TCR depth and breadth were not found to differ between the two schedules. A total of about 230 trial participants underwent TCR sequencing, of whom some 210 received two doses of AZD1222 and about 25 received two doses of the MenACWY control vaccine. Trial participants were enrolled by age into subgroups of 18-55, 56-69 and 70-plus years, and around 150, 28 and 57 TCR-sequenced participants, respectively, were included in these subgroups.

The meaning of the sample's time point label: baseline before first vaccination. Vaccinee samples came from UK trials COV001 and COV002, including a single-blind randomized controlled phase 2/3 trial of AZD1222 (ChAdOx1 nCoV-19) in healthy adults. For TCRbeta chain sequencing, PBMC samples were collected from trial participants at day 0 and at day 28 after the second dose. Points the paper makes about the study in general: Only 5 to 7 AZD1222 recipients were SARS-CoV-2 seropositive at baseline, limiting conclusions about previously exposed vaccinees. In the small 56-69-year group, the increase in depth fell short of significance, most likely because of low power. Participants were mostly white British, with more females than males. The authors suggested clonal diversity may have been underestimated. Because no day 14 peak-response samples were available, the repertoires could be characterized only after the peak T cell response. A significant rise in spike-specific TCR breadth and depth was observed after two AZD1222 doses relative to day 0 and relative to MenACWY recipients. Epitopes outside the regions mutated in the B.1.351 and B.1.1.7 variants were reportedly recognized by nearly half of the unique spike-specific TCRs. The vaccine-associated CD4 TCRs covered the entire spike protein, and the dominant responses fell in regions 160-218 and 743-854.

The germline V gene (reference sequence) supplies CDR1 SEHNR and CDR2 FQNEAQ. Deletion took 5 bases off V and 0 bases off J, with a span of 13 bases between the germline ends. The CDR3, cysteine through phenylalanine, is 15 amino acids long. Only CDR3 DNA is held: 45 bases, read in frame from base 1. The CDR3 regions of human TCRbeta chains were analyzed by immunosequencing. As for the authors' bioinformatics: Repertoire TCRs were matched against a reference library of SARS-CoV-2-specific TCRs generated with the MIRA antigen-specificity platform. Breadth was defined as the fraction of unique TCRs that were SARS-CoV-2-associated, and depth was defined as the fraction of total T cells that were SARS-CoV-2-associated. Each spike-specific TCR was assigned to its reactive spike region and to a CD4 or CD8 class using the MIRA data. Log10-transformed breadth and depth values were compared by one-way ANOVA with Sidak's multiple comparisons tests. Drawn from immuneACCESS, this table holds only the in-frame rearrangements with V and J called that TCRdb kept. Clones are partly lost; checked studies trace under half to an unresolved V gene and leave the rest unexplained. V and J calls and clone size follow that table, whereas D and trimming were derived from the DNA. The sample has roughly 140,000 clones on record, just over 90% of them singletons. Of the sample, around 3.5% falls within the top ten clones.

As concerns this clone: Its antigen is unknown. Base-call qualities are not available, and no considerably larger clone is one nucleotide away.

The chain links TRBV7-9 with TRBJ1-1, with no D gene named confidently. The sample here was peripheral blood, taken on day 0 of AZD1222 vaccination. This receptor was taken from an adult in good health. The CDR3 region: CASSDSRKLNTEAFF. In nucleotides, the sequence is TGTGCCAGCAGCGATTCAAGGAAGCTGAACACTGAAGCTTTCTTT.